This entry is about one T cell receptor beta chain. No cognate antigen has been identified for it. No much larger clone is present one base from it, and per-base qualities are unavailable. The V end gives up 1 base and the J end 9 bases, leaving 4 bases in the junction not matched to a gene. CDR1 and CDR2 (SGHRS, YFSETQ) derive from the germline V gene. Inclusive of the bounding cysteine and phenylalanine, the CDR3 is 14 residues long. The kept DNA is CDR3 alone, 42 bases in frame from the first base. Library preparation employed the immunoSEQ multiplex PCR assay. For the multiplex PCR, a mixture combining 60 forward primers for TCR Vbeta segments and 13 reverse primers for TCR Jbeta segments was used. The CDR3 region of rearranged TCR beta genes was amplified from genomic DNA with a multiplex PCR assay. Amplified TCR beta libraries were sequenced as 87-base-pair reads on the Illumina HiSeq System. As for the original processing: A later analysis tallied 70 million to 100 million unique TCR beta chains across the 640 or so repertoires, and about 12 million of those chains were shared by two or more donors. To remove PCR and sequencing errors, raw reads were error-corrected and collapsed into unique sequences using a nearest-neighbor algorithm that merged closely related sequences. Alignment of CDR3 sequences to IMGT reference sequences was used to assign V, D and J gene segments. For a sequence to be retained, at least a six-nucleotide match to both a V gene segment and a J gene segment was required. Rearrangements were classified as productive when the CDR3 lacked stop codons and remained in frame with V and J, and all other rearrangements were classified as non-productive. CDR3 was defined by IMGT convention, running from the second conserved V-encoded cysteine to the conserved J-encoded phenylalanine. The earlier analysis of fewer than 700 of the donors excluded sequences that lacked an unambiguous match to a single V gene segment. In an earlier analysis of 587 of the donors, a V segment was called functional when productive rearrangements were above 56.7%, and segregating when the standard deviation between donors exceeded 5%. A statistical classification framework was built to diagnose cytomegalovirus status from the catalog of TCR beta chain sequences. A later analysis assigned V and J genes by comparing TCR nucleotide sequences with IMGT/GENE-DB human TR gene sequences. Using the TCRdist pipeline, a later analysis assigned CDR3 sequences along with most-parsimonious VDJ recombination scenarios. In a later analysis, every TCR beta chain was defined by the combination of its CDR3 amino acid sequence and its V-gene family, and reads without a unique V-gene family were dropped. To address suspected cross-contamination and a sequencing artifact, a later analysis removed several hundred highly shared, low-generation-probability nucleotide sequences. In a later analysis, a clonal expansion index for each public chain was calculated from normalized within-repertoire ranks of inferred template counts. A later analysis computed generation probabilities with a VDJ recombination model fitted to out-of-frame rearrangements, and checked the results against IGoR. In a later analysis, hypergeometric tests were used to score TCR-TCR, TCR-HLA and TCR-CMV co-occurrence, with a repertoire-size bias correction applied to TCR pairs. A later analysis estimated false discovery rates by permuting HLA or CMV assignments 20 times. In a later analysis, co-occurring TCRs were grouped using DBSCAN, and TCRdist sequence similarity was added for clustering within HLA-allele-positive subsets. Repertoires with fewer than 30,000 or more than 120,000 public chains, plus five repertoires with anomalous nucleotide sharing, were excluded from co-occurrence clustering. This is the immuneACCESS table as TCRdb keeps it, with only in-frame sequences that have V and J called. A part of the clones is gone; compared with another copy, unresolved V genes explain less than half, and the rest is unexplained. Clonal size and the V and J genes are those of that table, whereas D and trimming came from the DNA. Recorded for this sample are 170,000 or so clones; 70% to 80% of them occurred a single time. Under 0.9% of the sample rests with the top ten.

The data stem from a study of cytomegalovirus exposure and HLA in healthy donors (dated by TCRdb to between 2016 and 2019). As for the study more broadly: An earlier analysis of some 600 of the donors reported 276 Gb of sequence data and 117 million unique TCR beta sequences obtained from approximately 180 million T cells. Among the 398 genotyped donors, 75% to 90% belonged to the genetic ancestry cluster associated with self-reported Caucasian donors. Besides the first cohort of hundreds of subjects, a separate validation cohort made up of roughly 120 different subjects was used. An earlier analysis of 587 of the donors used high-throughput TCR beta sequencing to judge whether each TCR beta V gene segment behaved as functional or pseudogenic. Across roughly 420 genotyped donors of the cohort, an average of 235,054 unique TCR beta nucleotide sequences per donor were sequenced, and approximately 17% of those sequences were non-productive. A handful of DR-DQ haplotypes were handled as single units for association and clustering because linkage in the cohort was strong. Both class I and class II loci were covered by HLA typing, at four-digit resolution. A later genetic analysis used genome-wide SNP genotypes for about 55% of the 666 donors, treating that subset as a discovery cohort. The study used immunosequencing to profile the T cell repertoires of under 700 subjects and linked those repertoires to cytomegalovirus serostatus. To study patterns of TCR occurrence, a later analysis re-analyzed previously published TCR beta repertoires from around 700 donors and added high-resolution HLA genotyping. All discovery cohort repertoires had been generated using a single sequencing platform. The aim of the study was to test whether cataloging public T cell receptors could identify signatures of past pathogen exposure. Donor age, sex, ethnicity and CMV serostatus were collected together with the repertoire data. About 300 gigabases of sequencing data and approximately 93 million unique TCR sequences were included in an early release covering several hundred HLA-typed donors. The number of typed donors differed by locus: about 629-630 for A, B, C, DRB1 and DQB1; 500 to 550 for DQA1; 606 for DPA1; and around 470 for DPB1. The later analysis used no new phenotypic data to find candidate immune exposures, relying instead on TCR beta sequences and their occurrence across donors. To predict cytomegalovirus infection status, the study brought together high-throughput TCR immunosequencing, statistical association of individual TCRs with disease status, and machine learning. Beyond this particular receptor, the publication reports: Correlated functional status among segregating V segments might be attributable to linkage disequilibrium, but an unknown experimental factor could not be ruled out. A later analysis found that TCR association rates varied across HLA loci, with DRB1 alleles showing the most associated TCRs and HLA-C alleles the fewest. Some IMGT-functional V segments, including TRBV6-2 and TRBV6-3, could not be told apart with the 87-base-pair reads, so those segments were excluded. A few of the identified cytomegalovirus-associated TCR beta chains were confirmed in vitro to be specific for cytomegalovirus antigens. Because HLA typing was missing for some donors at each locus, association tests included only the typed subset. A later analysis found that HLA-associated TCR beta chains were more clonally expanded and had lower generation probabilities than equally common non-associated chains. A further reported finding was that TCR beta sequences accurately predicted the HLA-A and HLA-B alleles for most subjects in the first cohort. An association between a missense DCLRE1C variant and V-gene and J-gene trimming of TCR beta chains was found in a later genetic analysis and replicated in an independent cohort. When HLA alleles, especially DR and DQ, strongly co-occurred, TCR associations were difficult to assign to individual alleles. A group of highly shared sequence variants was considered likely to be a technical artifact of the sequencing pipeline. Broadly in line with IMGT annotations, most TCR beta V segments showed up in productive rearrangements about 90% or about 30% of the time in an earlier analysis of roughly 590 of the donors. The presence/absence analyses assumed that sequencing depth was roughly uniform across donors, and that assumption may not be true. The authors suggested that the approach could potentially be generalized to other disease states and immunological phenotypes. Because counts were too low, some 16 rarely observed V segments, including chromosome 9 orphons, were excluded from the earlier analysis of some 540 of the donors. While some public TCRs were present in many individuals, most TCR sequences turned up only very rarely across donors. This cohort had only TCR beta chains sequenced, and the lack of alpha or paired-chain data limited which features could be detected. The only immune exposure information available for the cohort was CMV serostatus. In a later analysis, around 15,000 TCR beta sequences were associated with specific HLA alleles at a false discovery rate of 0.05. According to a later analysis, parvovirus B19, influenza, CMV and Epstein-Barr virus appeared linked to several top co-occurrence clusters. In a later analysis, most CMV-associated TCR beta chains were found to appear HLA-restricted, with HLA associations seemingly driven largely by CMV exposure. In a later genetic analysis, fewer N-insertions in productive TCRs were reported among donors in an Asian-associated ancestry cluster than the roughly 640-donor mean. In both the original and validation cohorts, the classifier was reported to diagnose cytomegalovirus status with high specificity and sensitivity. A total of around 150 TCR beta chains were listed by the study as associated with cytomegalovirus.

The cohort was made up of 500 to 800 healthy bone marrow donors. At the time of sampling, all cohort members were nominally healthy, though unrecorded immune exposures were likely present. The donor tested CMV seronegative and was one of the 352 seronegative cohort members. A peripheral blood sample was collected from each donor, and TCR beta sequencing was performed on peripheral blood mononuclear cells. The Qiagen DNeasy Blood Extraction Kit was used to extract genomic DNA from the blood cell samples. The V and J segments used are TRBV5-1 and TRBJ2-1, with 10 central nucleotides matching TRBD2. The sequenced sample was PBMCs. The receptor comes from a woman in her 40s in good health and CMV-seronegative. Here is the DNA: TGCGCCAGCAGCTTGACTAGCGGGGTGCTTGAGCAGTTCTTC. Its translation reads: CASSLTSGVLEQFF.